The entry that follows covers one T cell receptor (beta chain) sequence. No antigen is known for it. No base quality information exists; no much larger clone differs at one position. These data belong to a study of T cell repertoires in ileal Crohn's disease (dated by TCRdb to about 2019). Describing the broader study: The median duration of disease was 6 to 10 years, and at the time of surgery roughly 36% of patients were active smokers. Every patient underwent surgery because of a complication, which was stricturing disease in around 60% and penetrating disease in around 40%. Roughly half of the patients were given postoperative therapy, with 15 to 20 on anti-TNF agents and about ten on thiopurines. M6 samples were neoterminal ileum biopsies taken at postoperative colonoscopy. A prospective multicentre cohort supplied the roughly 57 Crohn's disease patients whose TCR repertoires were analysed. The study ran alongside a multicentre cohort designed to identify predictors of early endoscopic recurrence after ileocolonic resection. A Rutgeerts score higher than i0 was the definition used for endoscopic postoperative recurrence. A total of roughly 170 mucosal samples from 57 patients were sequenced, with samples obtained at several locations on the surgical specimen and at postoperative endoscopy. The paper's findings and limits, for the study overall: Compared with CD4 T cells, sorted CD8 T cells contained more high-frequency clones, which suggests that the mucosal expansions were mostly CD8. Higher high-frequency clone percentages at surgery were associated with endoscopic recurrence; all patients with clonality above 26.8% (18/57) had recurrence. Postoperative endoscopy timing varied within the first year after surgery, with a median delay of about 7.3 months. Only a subgroup of patients, of unstated size, had their mucosal CD4 and CD8 T cells sorted and sequenced. A significantly higher proportion of clonal expansions was observed in active smokers at surgery than in non-smokers (roughly 24% vs 19%, p=0.02).

Five hundred nanograms of biopsy DNA per sample were submitted for commercial TCRB immunosequencing. A two-step, amplification bias-controlled multiplex PCR was used by Adaptive Biotechnology to amplify CDR3 regions from genomic DNA. Primers covering every V and J gene segment were used in the first PCR, while barcodes and Illumina adapters were added in the second PCR. An Illumina instrument was used to sequence the CDR3 libraries. As for the authors' bioinformatics: Vendor-provided pipelines were combined with custom analysis of raw data in R/Bioconductor under R version 3.3.0. Clonality, ranging from 0 to 1, was calculated as the inverse of the normalised Shannon entropy of all productive clones. High-frequency clones were defined as the share of the repertoire taken up by the top 100 clones, keeping only clones that passed a 95% confidence test. The Simpson index measured repertoire diversity, and the Morisita-Horn index measured overlap between samples. Here the immuneACCESS table is served through TCRdb, limited to in-frame sequences with V and J called. Missing clones are a known gap in these copies; in checked studies unresolved V genes cover under half, and the rest lacks a known reason. V and J calls and clone size come straight from that table; D and trimming were deduced from the DNA. The sample table contains about 3,000 clones; only one count was recorded for about nine tenths of them. The ten largest make up approximately 2.3% of the sample.

Reading the label with the study, this specimen's time point is: neoterminal ileum biopsy at postoperative endoscopy, about 6 months after surgery. Adults with ileal or ileocolonic Crohn's disease for whom ileocolonic resection was indicated were considered eligible. Before DNA extraction, whole ileal mucosal biopsies were kept frozen at -80 degrees C. Genomic DNA was extracted from frozen whole biopsies with a TRizol-based method and quantified on a NanoDrop 2000 spectrophotometer. This receptor was obtained from an adult with Crohn's disease. What was sequenced was ileal tissue.

The nucleotide sequence reads as follows: TGTGCCAGTAGGCTTTTTAGCGGGGGGAACTATGGCTACACCTTC. Protein translation: CASRLFSGGNYGYTF. The chain is made from TRBV19 and TRBJ1-2; perhaps TRBD1 is the D gene, with 5 bases matching. The CDR3 has 15 amino acids, counting the end cysteine and phenylalanine. Only CDR3 DNA is held: 45 bases, read in frame from base 1. Taken from the germline V gene (reference sequence), the CDR1 and CDR2 loops are LNHDA and SQIVND. V and J lose 6 bases and 2 bases, and a span of 16 bases separates them.